This T cell receptor (beta chain) was identified during a study of shared T cell receptors in the human thymus. Germline V gives CDR1 KGHSH, CDR2 LQKENI. The CDR3 is 14 amino acids. V shed 6 bases and J shed 3 bases, with 14 bases lying between them. Some clones are missing from TCRdb's copy, which holds only in-frame ones; the method was immunoSEQ multiplex PCR. This table holds 650,000 to 950,000 clones, 70% to 90% found once. This same sample was also taken into another study, of human thymus T cells. That source notes: Thymic material originated from resections removed in the course of corrective heart surgery. Thymic as well as blood repertoires seemed to favor certain V and J genes unevenly. Related work found strong thymic repertoire overlap between unrelated individuals.

The genes are TRBV18 and TRBJ1-2, with a possible D match to TRBD1 (6 bases). Material: thymocytes. The TCR sequence derives from a girl under two years old with a congenital heart defect. This CDR3 is CASSHRVSDYGYTF. The CDR3 DNA sequence: TGTGCCAGCTCGCACAGGGTATCGGACTATGGCTACACCTTC.